The following is a TCR beta chain sequence with its context. The data were obtained in a study of shared clonotypes between healthy human individuals. Study in general: Plates per donor: three CD4 naive, three CD4 memory, two CD8 naive, one CD8 memory.

Sequencing used immunoSEQ multiplex PCR; TCRdb keeps in-frame clones, though not all of them. Among over 2,000,000 clones listed, 93% were seen once. V lost 7 bases to trimming and J lost 0 bases, with 15 bases between them. This CDR3 spans 14 amino acids. The germline V gene has CDR1 SQVTM and CDR2 ANQGSEA. Only CD45RO-negative cells positively selected for CCR7 counted as naive CD8 cells, so terminally differentiated effector memory CD45RA+ cells were excluded. Donors were healthy HIV-negative adults without recently reported acute infections or vaccinations. Caucasian adults living in Nashville, Tennessee, provided all samples.

The chain couples TRBV29-1 to TRBJ1-1, with D perhaps TRBD1 (5 bases). This receptor was obtained from a man aged 18 to 30 in good health. Some clones in this sample may be carry-over from other donors' samples. The sample taken for sequencing was naive CD8+ T cells from PBMCs. CDR3 amino acids: CSGLAPGLNTEAFF. CDR3 DNA: TGCAGCGGTCTCGCCCCAGGGTTGAACACTGAAGCTTTCTTT.